A single sample gave rise to the 14 T cell receptor beta chains below, sequenced in a study of identical twins. TCRdb reprocessed the 5' RACE reads with MiXCR, giving one entry per CDR3 protein. The table shows 600,000 to 700,000 distinct CDR3 sequences, with approximately 21% occurring only once. These same records also appear under a second study, on T cells expressing NK-cell markers.

Input material: PBMCs. The receptors stem from a woman between 18 and 29 years old in good health.

The chain has TRBV7-2 and TRBJ2-1; TRBD1 matches 8 bases. Germline V gene lookup returns CDR1 SGHTA and CDR2 FQGNSA. Losses at the gene ends were 2 bases for V and 6 bases for J; bases not matched to a gene: 6. This CDR3 is built from 15 residues. The CDR3 nucleotides are TGTGCCAGCAGCTTATTACAGGGGGTGAGCAATGAGCAGTTCTTC. This gives the protein CASSLLQGVSNEQFF. Full variable domain (rest looked up from reference TRBV7-2 and TRBJ2-1): GAGVSQSPSNKVTEKGKDVELRCDPISGHTALYWYRQSLGQGLEFLIYFQGNSAPDKSGLPSDRFSAERTGGSVSTLTIQRTQQEDSAVYLCASSLLQGVSNEQFFGPGTRLTVL.

This sequence joins TRBV29-1 and TRBJ2-1, with TRBD2 matching 7 bases. Losses at the gene ends were 1 base for V and 7 bases for J; bases not matched to a gene: 16. CDR3 length: 17 amino acids. The germline gives CDR1 SQVTM, CDR2 ANQGSEA. As DNA, the CDR3 is TGCAGCGTTGAAGGTCCCGAGACTAGCCACTTTAGGAATGAGCAGTTCTTC. Its translation: CSVEGPETSHFRNEQFF.

The chain carries TRBV5-1 and TRBJ2-1; D is uncertain. Germline V gene lookup returns CDR1 SGHRS and CDR2 YFSETQ. The CDR3 has 14 residues. V gave up 8 bases and J gave up 5 bases, with 17 bases separating them. The chain's CDR3 is CASSPLSLDNEQFF. CDR3 DNA sequence: TGCGCCAGTTCGCCCCTGAGCTTGGACAATGAGCAGTTCTTC.

This clonotype was counted many times. The V gene is TRBV5-1, the J gene TRBJ2-1, with a weak D call TRBD2 (6 bases). This CDR3 is built from 19 residues. The germline CDR1 and CDR2 sequences are SGHRS and YFSETQ. The V end lost 4 bases, the J end lost 6 bases, and 29 bases lay between the germline ends. This CDR3 is CASSLEGPPSFRPSNEQFF. CDR3 in DNA: TGCGCCAGCAGCCTGGAGGGACCCCCCTCTTTTAGGCCCTCCAATGAGCAGTTCTTC.

This clonotype has only a few counts. The chain recombines TRBV20-1 with TRBJ2-7; tentative D call: TRBD1 (6 bases). Germline lookup yields CDR1 DFQATT and CDR2 SNEGSKA (reference sequence). The CDR3 extends over 14 amino acids. The V and J ends lost 6 bases and 2 bases respectively, with 17 bases between them. The CDR3 nucleotides are TGCAGTGCCCCCGTCCAGGGGAATACCTACGAGCAGTACTTC. This sequence encodes CSAPVQGNTYEQYF.

Only a few counts were recorded for this clonotype. The chain recombines TRBV6-5 with TRBJ2-1, with 8 bases identical to TRBD2. CDR1 and CDR2 (germline): MNHEY, SVGAGI. Unmatched junction bases numbered 7, after V lost 0 bases and J lost 6 bases. The CDR3 is made up of 16 amino acids. The CDR3 coding sequence is TGTGCCAGCAGTTACTCCAGCGGGAGAATGGTCAATGAGCAGTTCTTC. Its translation: CASSYSSGRMVNEQFF.

This clonotype was counted between two and nine times. The gene calls are TRBV12-3 or TRBV12-4 and TRBJ2-2; no clear D gene. V was clipped by 6 bases and J by 2 bases, with 10 bases between them. CDR3 length: 14 amino acids. Written as DNA, the CDR3 is TGTGCCAGCAGAGACGGTCACAACACCGGGGAGCTGTTTTTT. Protein sequence: CASRDGHNTGELFF.

The chain has TRBV20-1 and TRBJ2-1, with D possibly TRBD1 on 6 matching bases. From germline, CDR1 is DFQATT and CDR2 SNEGSKA (reference sequence). This CDR3 comprises 14 residues. The V and J ends lost 1 base and 3 bases respectively, with 10 bases between them. The CDR3 DNA reads as TGCAGTGCTAGAGGGACAGACTTCTACAATGAGCAGTTCTTC. It yields the protein CSARGTDFYNEQFF.

CDR3 in amino acids: CAISEEVPGYTF. Written as DNA, the CDR3 is TGTGCCATCAGTGAAGAGGTCCCCGGCTACACCTTC. The chain uses TRBV10-3 and TRBJ1-2; unclear D gene. This CDR3 spans 12 amino acids. V was pared by 3 bases and J by 8 bases, with 10 bases between. CDR1 is ENHRY and CDR2 is SYGVKD in the germline V gene.

Only a few counts were recorded for this clonotype. The chain is built from TRBV20-1 and TRBJ2-1; D may be TRBD1 (5 bases). Germline lookup yields CDR1 DFQATT and CDR2 SNEGSKA (reference sequence). Trimming stripped 6 bases from V and 7 bases from J, with 10 bases between. The CDR3 is 11 residues long. The CDR3 loop reads CSAPGQNEQFF. The CDR3, as DNA: TGCAGTGCCCCAGGGCAAAATGAGCAGTTCTTC.

There are a few counts of this clonotype. The chain couples TRBV10-2 to TRBJ2-7; the match to TRBD1 covers 7 bases. This CDR3 is built from 13 residues. J was trimmed by 3 bases and V by 8 bases; bases with no gene match: 7. The germline gives CDR1 WSHSY, CDR2 SAAADI. CDR3 nucleotide sequence: TGCGCCAGCCGAGGGGACAGCCACTACGAGCAGTACTTC. Its translation is CASRGDSHYEQYF.

This clonotype was observed a handful of times. The chain uses TRBV5-1 and TRBJ2-3, with 8 bases lining up with TRBD1. Trimming removed 3 bases from V and 4 bases from J; junction bases left unmatched: 7. The CDR3 is 15 residues long. Germline values: CDR1 SGHRS, CDR2 YFSETQ. CDR3 coding DNA: TGCGCCAGCAGCTCAGCTCCGACAGGGGCAGATACGCAGTATTTT. It codes for CASSSAPTGADTQYF.

This clonotype has at least ten counts. The rearrangement joins TRBV6-2 or TRBV6-3 to TRBJ2-5; D gene unclear. This CDR3 contains 12 residues. V lost 2 bases and J lost 5, with 6 bases in between. Germline CDR1 is MNHEY and CDR2 is SVGEGT. CDR3 bases: TGTGCCAGCAGTTACCGCACCGAGACCCAGTACTTC. Protein sequence: CASSYRTETQYF.

The chain employs TRBV4-3 and TRBJ2-5, with D possibly matching TRBD2 (6 bases). This CDR3 is 14 amino acids long. Germline CDR1 is LGHNA and CDR2 is YSLEER. The V gene lost 1 base and the J gene lost 5 bases, with 11 bases spanning the gap. The CDR3 loop is CASSQVASAETQYF. CDR3 DNA: TGCGCCAGCAGCCAAGTGGCTAGCGCGGAGACCCAGTACTTC.